This entry describes one T cell receptor beta chain. The antigen is unknown. The data derive from a study of Graves' ophthalmopathy and Graves' hyperthyroidism. Study information: Peripheral blood samples were taken at initial diagnosis, before any treatment.

Transcripts of RNA were the source for amplifying TCR beta CDR3 regions. The first round was an RT-PCR with HTBI primers, and the second round was a multiplex PCR. TCRdb called the multiplex PCR reads again in MiXCR, with one record for every CDR3 protein. The sample lists almost 400,000 distinct CDR3 sequences, about 17% occurring once. The CDR3 extends over 14 amino acids. Trimming left V 2 bases short and J 3 bases short, with 10 bases between. Germline V gene sequence: CDR1 ENHRY, CDR2 SYGVKD. The study enrolled ophthalmopathy donors with moderate-to-severe activity, CAS ≥3, NOSPECS ≥4 and duration under 3 months. Ineligible for inclusion were patients with other autoimmune diseases, uncontrolled infections, pregnancy or lactation. General study results and limits: Built on 13 signatures, a model told ophthalmopathy apart from stable hyperthyroidism with approximately 85% sensitivity and approximately 81% specificity.

The TCR comes from a woman aged 18-29 years with Graves' ophthalmopathy. The sequenced material came from peripheral blood. The rearrangement uses TRBV10-3 and TRBJ1-1; weak D call: TRBD1 (5 bases). For the CDR3, the DNA is TGTGCCATCAGTGAGCGCAGGGAGTACACTGAAGCTTTCTTT. Residues: CAISERREYTEAFF.